This paragraph covers one TCR beta chain sequence. Its antigen target is currently unknown. No much larger clone is present one base from it, and per-base qualities are unavailable. This entry is derived from a study of CD8 T cells in Susac syndrome (dated by TCRdb to between 2019 and 2020). Context from the whole study: Of the Susac syndrome patients who were sequenced, fewer than 10 were in clinical remission while more than five had clinically active disease. At blood withdrawal, Susac syndrome patients were either therapy-naive, taking corticosteroids (in some cases with IVIg as well), or taking IVIg alone. Whether CD8+ T cell activation and differentiation in Susac syndrome was antigen driven was tested using repertoire sequencing.

RNA was extracted with the RNeasy kit and roughly 0.45 to 1 ug was reverse transcribed using random hexamers. TCR beta CDR3 regions were amplified with the immunoSEQ multiplex PCR assay covering 54 Vbeta and 13 Jbeta segments. PCR amplification bias was corrected by using a synthetic template baseline for primer optimization and computational correction. The paper's processing steps were these. Reads were annotated to V, D and J genes according to IMGT and were analyzed with immunoSEQ Analyzer, with only productive sequences retained. Clonality was computed as one minus Shannon entropy normalized by log2 of the number of productive unique sequences. For each patient and control, public and private clones were evaluated within the 100 most prevalent clones. Clones were defined as Susac-specific when absent from the healthy and MS cohorts, from 1052 published viral clones and from other ImmuneACCESS disease sequences. Through fastp at Q25 and MiXCR, TCRdb rebuilt clones from the public reads, retaining in-frame beta chains. Identical CDR3 protein sequences are pooled into one entry, listed with their most common genes and DNA. The V and J calls, along with clone size, are taken from TCRdb and not from the paper's own processing. This sample has more than 200,000 distinct CDR3 sequences in its table, and 85% to 95% of those were observed once. About 0.15% of the sample lies in the top ten.

CDR1 and CDR2, looked up from the germline V gene (reference sequence), are DFQATT and SNEGSKA. V and J lose 4 bases and 5 bases, and a span of 14 bases separates them. The CDR3 measures 13 amino acids from cysteine to phenylalanine. Of all the DNA, just the CDR3 is kept, 39 bases in frame from base 1. Peripheral blood CD8+ and CD4+ T cells from healthy donors, Susac syndrome patients and multiple sclerosis patients were profiled using high-throughput TCR beta sequencing. The Susac syndrome patients fulfilled recently defined diagnostic criteria for definite or probable disease. Bulk CD8+ and CD4+ T cells were purified magnetically by negative isolation, whereas CD8+ TEMRA cells were enriched by FACS. Blood was drawn into EDTA tubes, processed within 24 hours, and PBMCs were isolated by density gradient centrifugation. PBMCs intended for TCR sequencing were cryopreserved in liquid nitrogen and were subsequently thawed in a 37 degrees C water bath. Purity of sorted or isolated CD4+, CD8+ and CD8+ TEMRA cells was at least 90%.

The paper's findings and limits, for the study overall: The number of individuals in the TCR sequencing and HLA analysis was recognized as being relatively small. No clonal expansion was detected in the CD4+ T cell repertoire of Susac syndrome patients.

Material: CD4+ T cells from PBMCs. The clonotype originates from a human donor with Susac syndrome. The V and J segments used are TRBV20-1 and TRBJ1-2; a tentative D call is TRBD1 (5 bases match). In nucleotides, the sequence is TGCAGTGCTATCCATGGACAAGCTTATGGCTACACCTTC. Its translation is CSAIHGQAYGYTF.